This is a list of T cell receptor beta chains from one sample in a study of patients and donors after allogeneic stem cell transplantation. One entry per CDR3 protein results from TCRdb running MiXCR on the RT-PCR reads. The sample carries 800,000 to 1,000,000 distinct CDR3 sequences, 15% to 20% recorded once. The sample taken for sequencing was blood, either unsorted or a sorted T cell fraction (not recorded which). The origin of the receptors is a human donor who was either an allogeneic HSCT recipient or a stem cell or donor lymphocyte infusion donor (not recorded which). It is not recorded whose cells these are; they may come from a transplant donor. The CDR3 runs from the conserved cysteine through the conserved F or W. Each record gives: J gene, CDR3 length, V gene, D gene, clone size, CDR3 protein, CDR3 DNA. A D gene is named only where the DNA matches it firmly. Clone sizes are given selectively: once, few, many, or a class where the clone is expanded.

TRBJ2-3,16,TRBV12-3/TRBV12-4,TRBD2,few,CASSFGLAGEGNTQYF,TGTGCCAGCAGTTTTGGACTAGCGGGAGAGGGGAATACGCAGTATTTT
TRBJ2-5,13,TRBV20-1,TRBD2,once,CSARTSGTGTQYF,TGCAGTGCTAGGACTAGCGGGACGGGGACCCAGTACTTC
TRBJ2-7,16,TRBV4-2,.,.,CASSQEAVRLSYEQYF,TGTGCCAGCAGCCAAGAAGCGGTGCGGCTCTCCTACGAGCAGTACTTC
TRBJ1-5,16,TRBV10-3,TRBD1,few,CAISDRPGQGGQPQHF,TGTGCCATCAGTGATCGACCGGGACAGGGGGGTCAGCCCCAGCATTTT
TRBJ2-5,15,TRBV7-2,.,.,CASSLQGTVKETQYF,TGTGCCAGCAGCTTACAGGGTACCGTCAAAGAGACCCAGTACTTC
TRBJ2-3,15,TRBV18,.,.,CASSPFSRDTDTQYF,TGTGCCAGCTCACCATTCTCCAGGGACACAGATACGCAGTATTTT
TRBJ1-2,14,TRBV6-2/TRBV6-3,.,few,CASSRDRRGGGYTF,TGTGCCAGCAGCCGAGACAGGAGAGGGGGTGGCTACACCTTC
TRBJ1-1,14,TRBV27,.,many,CASSLGVRNTEAFF,TGTGCCAGCAGTTTAGGGGTCCGCAACACTGAAGCTTTCTTT
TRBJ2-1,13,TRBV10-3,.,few,CAISERGDNEQFF,TGTGCCATCAGCGAACGAGGGGACAATGAGCAGTTCTTC
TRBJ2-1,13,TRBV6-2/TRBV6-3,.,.,CASSYLGTNEQFF,TGTGCCAGCAGTTACCTCGGTACGAATGAGCAGTTCTTC
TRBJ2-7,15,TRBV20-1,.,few,CSAREATSSSWEQYF,TGCAGTGCTAGAGAGGCGACCTCCTCTTCATGGGAGCAGTACTTC
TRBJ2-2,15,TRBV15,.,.,CATSSRTINTGELFF,TGTGCCACCAGCTCGAGGACTATTAACACCGGGGAGCTGTTTTTT
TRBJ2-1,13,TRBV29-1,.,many,CSVKKLLLNEQFF,TGCAGCGTTAAAAAGCTACTGTTGAATGAGCAGTTCTTC
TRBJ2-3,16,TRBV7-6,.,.,CASSLVAEGGADTQYF,TGTGCCAGCAGCTTAGTAGCGGAGGGGGGGGCAGATACGCAGTATTTT
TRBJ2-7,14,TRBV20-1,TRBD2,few,CSARDSGRAYEQYF,TGCAGTGCTAGGGATAGCGGGAGGGCCTACGAGCAGTACTTC
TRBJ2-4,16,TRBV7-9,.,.,CASSPADRLAKNIQYF,TGTGCCAGCAGCCCCGCGGACCGATTAGCCAAAAACATTCAGTACTTC
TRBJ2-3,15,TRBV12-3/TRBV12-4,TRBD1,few,CASSGQGAFADTQYF,TGTGCCAGCTCAGGACAGGGGGCATTTGCAGATACGCAGTATTTT
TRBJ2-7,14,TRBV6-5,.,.,CASSYEAGTYEQYF,TGTGCCAGCAGTTACGAGGCAGGGACCTACGAGCAGTACTTC
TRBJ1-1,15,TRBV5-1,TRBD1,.,CASSLRQGENTEAFF,TGCGCCAGCAGCTTGAGACAGGGGGAGAACACTGAAGCTTTCTTT
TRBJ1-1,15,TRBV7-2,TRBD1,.,CASSLRTGGITEAFF,TGTGCCAGCAGCCTAAGGACAGGGGGCATCACTGAAGCTTTCTTT